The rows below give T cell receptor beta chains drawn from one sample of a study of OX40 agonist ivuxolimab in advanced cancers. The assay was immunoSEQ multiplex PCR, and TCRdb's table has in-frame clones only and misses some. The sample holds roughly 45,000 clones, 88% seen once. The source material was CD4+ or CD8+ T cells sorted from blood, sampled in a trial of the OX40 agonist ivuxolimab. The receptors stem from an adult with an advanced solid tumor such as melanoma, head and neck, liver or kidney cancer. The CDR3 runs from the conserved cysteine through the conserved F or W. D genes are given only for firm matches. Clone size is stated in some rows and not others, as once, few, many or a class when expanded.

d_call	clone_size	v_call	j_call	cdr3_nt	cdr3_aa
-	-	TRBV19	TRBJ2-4	TGTGCCAGCTTTGACCTCAGCAAAAACATTCAGTACTTC	CASFDLSKNIQYF
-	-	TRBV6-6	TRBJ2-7	TGTGCCAGCAGTTTTCCAGGGTCCTACGAGCAGTACTTC	CASSFPGSYEQYF
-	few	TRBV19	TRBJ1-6	TGTGCCAGTAGAGGGACGCCCATGAGTTCACCCCTCCACTTT	CASRGTPMSSPLHF
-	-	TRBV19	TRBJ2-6	TGTGCCAGTAGTTCCTCTGGGGCCAACGTCCTGACTTTC	CASSSSGANVLTF
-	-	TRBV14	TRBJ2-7	TGTGCCAGCAGCAAGATGAGATCCGAGCAGTACTTC	CASSKMRSEQYF
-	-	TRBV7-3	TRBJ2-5	TGTGCCAGCAGCGCCGCGACTGCCCACCAAGAGACCCAGTACTTC	CASSAATAHQETQYF
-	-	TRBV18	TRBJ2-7	TGTGCCAGCTCACCCCGTGGCAGTGGGGCCTACGAGCAGTACTTC	CASSPRGSGAYEQYF
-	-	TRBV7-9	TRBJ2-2	TGTGCCAGCAGCCATAACACCGGGGAGCTGTTTTTT	CASSHNTGELFF
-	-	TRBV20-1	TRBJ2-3	TGCAGTGCTGAGAAGTCCGATACGCAGTATTTT	CSAEKSDTQYF
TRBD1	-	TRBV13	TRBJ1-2	TGTGCCAGCAGCTATTGGGGGACAGGGGCCGGCTACACCTTC	CASSYWGTGAGYTF
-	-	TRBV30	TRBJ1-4	TGTGCCTGGGTAGGGGCGGAGGGTGAAAAACTGTTTTTT	CAWVGAEGEKLFF
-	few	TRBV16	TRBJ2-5	TGTGCCAGCAGCCAATTGGCGGAAAGAGGTTTGGAGACCCAGTACTTC	CASSQLAERGLETQYF
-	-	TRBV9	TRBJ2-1	TGTGCCAGCAGCCCCGGGCAGGGGCCCTACAATGAGCAGTTCTTC	CASSPGQGPYNEQFF
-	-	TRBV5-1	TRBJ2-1	TGCGCCAGCAGCTCTGGACGTAATGAGCAGTTCTTC	CASSSGRNEQFF
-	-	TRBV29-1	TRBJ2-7	TGCAGCGCACAGGTACAGCTTCACTACGAGCAGTACTTC	CSAQVQLHYEQYF
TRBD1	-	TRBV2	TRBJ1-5	TGTGCCAGCAATAGGGGGACAGGGAGCAATCAGCCCCAGCATTTT	CASNRGTGSNQPQHF
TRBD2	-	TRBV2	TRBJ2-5	TGTGCCATTCTCCCTAGCGGGAGAGAGACCCAGTACTTC	CAILPSGRETQYF
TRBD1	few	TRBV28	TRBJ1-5	TGTGCCAGCAGCTTAACAGGGGCCCGAAATCAGCCCCAGCATTTT	CASSLTGARNQPQHF
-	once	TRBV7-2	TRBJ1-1	TGTGCCAGCAGCCCCCTTGTTGGGGTGAACACTGAAGCTTTCTTT	CASSPLVGVNTEAFF
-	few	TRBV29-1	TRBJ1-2	TGCAGCGTTGAGTTAACAGGGATTAGCTACACCTTC	CSVELTGISYTF
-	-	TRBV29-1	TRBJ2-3	TGCAGCGTTGAGTCAACACCTGGCACAGATACGCAGTATTTT	CSVESTPGTDTQYF